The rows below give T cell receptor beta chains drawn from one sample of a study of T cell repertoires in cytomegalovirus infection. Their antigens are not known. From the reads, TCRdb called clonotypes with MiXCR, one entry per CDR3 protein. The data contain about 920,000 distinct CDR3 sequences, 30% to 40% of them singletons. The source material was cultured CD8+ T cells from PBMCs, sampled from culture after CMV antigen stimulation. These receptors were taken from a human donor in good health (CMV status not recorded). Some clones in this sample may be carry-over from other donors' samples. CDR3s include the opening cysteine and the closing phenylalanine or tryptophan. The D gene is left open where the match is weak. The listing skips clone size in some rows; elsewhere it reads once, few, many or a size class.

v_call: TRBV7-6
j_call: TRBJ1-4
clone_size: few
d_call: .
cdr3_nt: TGTGCCAGCAGCCCGGCGGTTGGGGAAAAACTGTTTTTT
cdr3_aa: CASSPAVGEKLFF

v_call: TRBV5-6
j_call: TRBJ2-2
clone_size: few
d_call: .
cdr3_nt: TGTGCCAGCAGCCTAATTAAAACGGGCGGGGAGCTGTTTTTT
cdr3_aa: CASSLIKTGGELFF

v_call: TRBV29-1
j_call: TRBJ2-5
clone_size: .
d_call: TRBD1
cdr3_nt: TGCAGCGCTCCTCGACAGGGAACGAGGACCCAGTACTTC
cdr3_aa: CSAPRQGTRTQYF

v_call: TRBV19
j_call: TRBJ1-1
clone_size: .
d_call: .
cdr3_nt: TGTGCCAGTAGTATTATGGGGGGCTCGGCCACTGAAGCTTTCTTT
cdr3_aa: CASSIMGGSATEAFF

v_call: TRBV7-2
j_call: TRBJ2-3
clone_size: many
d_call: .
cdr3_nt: TGTGCCAGCAGCCTTAGCCGGGACACCTATCTGCATTATACGCAGTATTTT
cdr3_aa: CASSLSRDTYLHYTQYF

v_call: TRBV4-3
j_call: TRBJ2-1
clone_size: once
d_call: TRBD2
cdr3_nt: TGCGCCAGCAGCCCTAAGATGGGGTCTAGCGGGGCCTACAATGAGCAGTTCTTC
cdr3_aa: CASSPKMGSSGAYNEQFF

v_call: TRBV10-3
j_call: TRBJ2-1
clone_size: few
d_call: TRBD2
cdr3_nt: TGTGCCATCAGCGGATATACACTTGGGACTAGCCGAGATGAGCAGTTCTTC
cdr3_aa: CAISGYTLGTSRDEQFF

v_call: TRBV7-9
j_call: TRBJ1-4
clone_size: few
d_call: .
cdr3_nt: TGTGCCAGCAGCTTAGGTTATGGGACTAATGAAAAACTGTTTTTT
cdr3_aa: CASSLGYGTNEKLFF

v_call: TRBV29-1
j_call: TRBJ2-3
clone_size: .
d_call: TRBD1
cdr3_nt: TGCAGCGTCGTCGACAGGGGTACAGATACGCAGTATTTT
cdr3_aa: CSVVDRGTDTQYF

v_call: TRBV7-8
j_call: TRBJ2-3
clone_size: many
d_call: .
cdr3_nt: TGTGCCAGCAGCTTAGATATTTCTTACCTCACCGATACGCAGTATTTT
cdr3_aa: CASSLDISYLTDTQYF